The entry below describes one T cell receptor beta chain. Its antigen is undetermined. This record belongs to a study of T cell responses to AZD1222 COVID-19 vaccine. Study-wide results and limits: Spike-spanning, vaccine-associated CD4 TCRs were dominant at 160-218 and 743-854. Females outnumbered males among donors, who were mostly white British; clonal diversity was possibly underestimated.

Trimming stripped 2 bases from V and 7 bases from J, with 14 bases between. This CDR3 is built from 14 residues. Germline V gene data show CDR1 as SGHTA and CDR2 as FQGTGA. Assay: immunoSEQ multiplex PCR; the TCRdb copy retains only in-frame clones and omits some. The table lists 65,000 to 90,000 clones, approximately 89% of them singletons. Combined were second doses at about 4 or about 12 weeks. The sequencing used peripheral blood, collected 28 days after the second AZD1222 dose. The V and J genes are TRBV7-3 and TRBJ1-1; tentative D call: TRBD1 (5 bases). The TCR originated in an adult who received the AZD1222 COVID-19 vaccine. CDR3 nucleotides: TGTGCCAGCAGCTTAGGATCCCGACAGAGTGAAGCTTTCTTT. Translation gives CASSLGSRQSEAFF. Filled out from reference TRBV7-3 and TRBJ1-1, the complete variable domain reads GAGVSQTPSNKVTEKGKYVELRCDPISGHTALYWYRQSLGQGPEFLIYFQGTGAADDSGLPNDRFFAVRPEGSVSTLKIQRTERGDSAVYLCASSLGSRQSEAFFGQGTRLTVV.